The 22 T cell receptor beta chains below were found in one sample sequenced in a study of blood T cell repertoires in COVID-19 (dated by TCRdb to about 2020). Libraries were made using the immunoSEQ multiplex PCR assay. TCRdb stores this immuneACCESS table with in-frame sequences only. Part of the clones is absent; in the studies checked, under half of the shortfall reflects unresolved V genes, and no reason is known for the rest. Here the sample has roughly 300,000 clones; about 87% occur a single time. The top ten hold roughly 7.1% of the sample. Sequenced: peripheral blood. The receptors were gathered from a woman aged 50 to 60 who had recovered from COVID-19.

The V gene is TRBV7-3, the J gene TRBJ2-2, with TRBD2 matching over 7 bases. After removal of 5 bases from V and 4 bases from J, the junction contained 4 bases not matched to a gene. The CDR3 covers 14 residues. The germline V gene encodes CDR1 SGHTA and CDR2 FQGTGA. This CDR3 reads CASSPPGGTGELFF. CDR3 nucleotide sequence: TGTGCCAGCAGCCCGCCGGGAGGCACCGGGGAGCTGTTTTTT.

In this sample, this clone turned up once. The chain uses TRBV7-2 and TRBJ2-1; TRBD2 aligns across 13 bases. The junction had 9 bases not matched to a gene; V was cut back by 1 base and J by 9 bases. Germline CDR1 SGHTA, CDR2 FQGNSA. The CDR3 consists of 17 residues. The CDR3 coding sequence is TGTGCCAGCAGCTTAGAGAATCCGGGACTAGCGGGATTTGAGCAGTTCTTC. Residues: CASSLENPGLAGFEQFF.

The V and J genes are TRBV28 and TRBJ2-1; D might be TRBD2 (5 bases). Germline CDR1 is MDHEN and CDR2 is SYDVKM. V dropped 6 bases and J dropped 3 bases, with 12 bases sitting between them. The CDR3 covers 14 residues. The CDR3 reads CASRRKGVYNEQFF. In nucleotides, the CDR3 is TGTGCCAGCAGGCGAAAGGGAGTCTACAATGAGCAGTTCTTC.

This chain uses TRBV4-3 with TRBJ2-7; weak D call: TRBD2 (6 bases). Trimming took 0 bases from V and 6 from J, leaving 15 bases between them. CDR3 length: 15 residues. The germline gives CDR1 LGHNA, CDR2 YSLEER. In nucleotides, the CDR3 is TGCGCCAGCAGCCAAGATCCCCTTCTGCGGGGCGAGCAGTACTTC. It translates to CASSQDPLLRGEQYF.

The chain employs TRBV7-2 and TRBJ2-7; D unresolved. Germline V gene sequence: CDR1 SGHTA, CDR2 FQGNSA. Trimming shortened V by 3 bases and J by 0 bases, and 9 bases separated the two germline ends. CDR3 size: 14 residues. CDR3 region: CASSFPTSSYEQYF. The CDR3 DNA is TGTGCCAGCAGCTTCCCCACCAGCTCCTACGAGCAGTACTTC.

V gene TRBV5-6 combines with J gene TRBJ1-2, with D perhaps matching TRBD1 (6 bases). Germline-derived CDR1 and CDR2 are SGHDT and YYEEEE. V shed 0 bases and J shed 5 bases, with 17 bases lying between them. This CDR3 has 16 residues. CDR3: CASSLVGVQGRYGYTF. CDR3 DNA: TGTGCCAGCAGCTTGGTCGGCGTGCAGGGGAGATATGGCTACACCTTC.

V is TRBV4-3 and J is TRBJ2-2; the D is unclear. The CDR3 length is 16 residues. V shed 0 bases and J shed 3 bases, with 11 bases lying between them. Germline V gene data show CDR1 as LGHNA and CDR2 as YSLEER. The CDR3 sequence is CASSQEIGGHTGELFF. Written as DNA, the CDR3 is TGCGCCAGCAGCCAAGAGATCGGCGGTCACACCGGGGAGCTGTTTTTT.

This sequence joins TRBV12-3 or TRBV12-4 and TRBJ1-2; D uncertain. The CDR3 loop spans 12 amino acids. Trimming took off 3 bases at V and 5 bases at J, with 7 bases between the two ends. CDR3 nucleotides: TGTGCCAGCAGTTTCGCGCTTTATGGCTACACCTTC. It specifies CASSFALYGYTF.

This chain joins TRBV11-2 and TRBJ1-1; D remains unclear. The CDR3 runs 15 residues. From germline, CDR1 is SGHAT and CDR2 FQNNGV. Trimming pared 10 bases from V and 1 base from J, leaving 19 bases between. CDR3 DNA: TGTGCCACTCGCGCGTTCGGTGTTACGAACACTGAAGCTTTCTTT. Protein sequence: CATRAFGVTNTEAFF.

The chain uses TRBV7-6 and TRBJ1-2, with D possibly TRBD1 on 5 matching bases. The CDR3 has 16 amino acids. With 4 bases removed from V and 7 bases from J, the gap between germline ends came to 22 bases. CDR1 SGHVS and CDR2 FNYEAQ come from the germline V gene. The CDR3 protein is CASSSGRQLVRSGYTF. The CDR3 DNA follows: TGTGCCAGCAGCTCCGGGAGACAGCTCGTTCGGAGTGGCTACACCTTC.

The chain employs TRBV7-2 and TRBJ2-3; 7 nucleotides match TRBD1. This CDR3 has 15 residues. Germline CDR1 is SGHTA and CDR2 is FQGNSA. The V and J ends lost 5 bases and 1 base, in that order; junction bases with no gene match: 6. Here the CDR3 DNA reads TGTGCCAGCAGCCAAGACAGGGTTGGCACAGATACGCAGTATTTT. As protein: CASSQDRVGTDTQYF.

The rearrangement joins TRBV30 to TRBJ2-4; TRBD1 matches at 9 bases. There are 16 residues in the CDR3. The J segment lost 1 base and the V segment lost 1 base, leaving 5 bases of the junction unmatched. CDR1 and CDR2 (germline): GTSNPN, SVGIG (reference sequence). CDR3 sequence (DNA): TGTGCCTGGAGTGACGGGACAGGGATTGCCAAAAACATTCAGTACTTC. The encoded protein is CAWSDGTGIAKNIQYF.

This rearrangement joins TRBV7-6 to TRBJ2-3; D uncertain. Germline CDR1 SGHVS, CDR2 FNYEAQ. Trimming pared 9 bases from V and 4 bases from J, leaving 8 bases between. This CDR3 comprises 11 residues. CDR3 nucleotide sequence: TGTGCCAGTTCTGTCGCAGATACGCAGTATTTT. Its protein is CASSVADTQYF.

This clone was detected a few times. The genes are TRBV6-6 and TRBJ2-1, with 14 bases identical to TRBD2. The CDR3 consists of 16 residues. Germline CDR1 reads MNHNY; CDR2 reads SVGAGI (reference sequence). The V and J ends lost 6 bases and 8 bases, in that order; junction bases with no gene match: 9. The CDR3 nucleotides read TGTGCCAGCAGGAAATTGACTAGCGGGAGGGGGGATGAGCAGTTCTTC. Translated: CASRKLTSGRGDEQFF.

The CDR3 coding sequence is TGTGCCAGCAGCCGATCCGGGACTACTGCCTACGAGCAGTACTTC. Its protein product is CASSRSGTTAYEQYF. V and J are TRBV14 and TRBJ2-7, with 7 bases identical to TRBD2. With V trimmed by 4 bases and J by 2 bases, 8 bases remained unmatched. Germline V gene lookup returns CDR1 SGHDN and CDR2 FVKESK. The CDR3 runs 15 residues. Using reference TRBV14 and TRBJ2-7 for the parts outside the CDR3, the full variable domain is EAGVTQFPSHSVIEKGQTVTLRCDPISGHDNLYWYRRVMGKEIKFLLHFVKESKQDESGMPNNRFLAERTGGTYSTLKVQPAELEDSGVYFCASSRSGTTAYEQYFGPGTRLTVT.

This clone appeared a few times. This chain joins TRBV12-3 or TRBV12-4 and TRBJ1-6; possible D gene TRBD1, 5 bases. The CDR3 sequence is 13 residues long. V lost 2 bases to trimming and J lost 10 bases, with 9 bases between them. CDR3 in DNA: TGTGCCAGCAGTTTACAGGGTGGCTCACCCCTCCACTTT. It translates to CASSLQGGSPLHF.

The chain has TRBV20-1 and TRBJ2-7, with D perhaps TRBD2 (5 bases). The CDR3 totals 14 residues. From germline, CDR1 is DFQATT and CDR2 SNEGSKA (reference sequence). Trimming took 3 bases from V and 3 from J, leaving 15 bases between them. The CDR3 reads CSASLGRVNYEQYF. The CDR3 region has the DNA TGCAGTGCTAGTCTGGGGAGAGTGAACTACGAGCAGTACTTC.

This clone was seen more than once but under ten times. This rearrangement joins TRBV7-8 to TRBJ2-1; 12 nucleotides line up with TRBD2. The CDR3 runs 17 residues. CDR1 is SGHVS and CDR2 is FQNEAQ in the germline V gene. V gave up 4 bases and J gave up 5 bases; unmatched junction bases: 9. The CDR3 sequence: CASSSSGRANPNNEQFF. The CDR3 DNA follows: TGTGCCAGCAGCTCTAGCGGGAGGGCCAATCCCAACAATGAGCAGTTCTTC.

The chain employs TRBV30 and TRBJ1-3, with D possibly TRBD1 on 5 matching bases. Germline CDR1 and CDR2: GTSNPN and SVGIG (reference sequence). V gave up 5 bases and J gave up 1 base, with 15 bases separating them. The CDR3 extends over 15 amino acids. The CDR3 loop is CAWVRPGRSGNTIYF. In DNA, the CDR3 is TGTGCCTGGGTCCGGCCAGGGCGATCTGGAAACACCATATATTTT.

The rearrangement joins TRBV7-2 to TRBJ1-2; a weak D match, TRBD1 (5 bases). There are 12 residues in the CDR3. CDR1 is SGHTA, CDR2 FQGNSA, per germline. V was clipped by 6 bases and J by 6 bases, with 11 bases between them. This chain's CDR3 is CASSWGGDGYTF. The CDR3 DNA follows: TGTGCCAGCAGTTGGGGCGGGGATGGCTACACCTTC.

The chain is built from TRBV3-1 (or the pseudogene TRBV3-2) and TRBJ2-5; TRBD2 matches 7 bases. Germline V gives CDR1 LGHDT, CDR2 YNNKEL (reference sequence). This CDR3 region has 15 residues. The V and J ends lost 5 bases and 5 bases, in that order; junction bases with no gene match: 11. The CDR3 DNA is TGTGCCAGCAGCGCAAGGGACTACCCGGAGGAGACCCAGTACTTC. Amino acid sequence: CASSARDYPEETQYF.

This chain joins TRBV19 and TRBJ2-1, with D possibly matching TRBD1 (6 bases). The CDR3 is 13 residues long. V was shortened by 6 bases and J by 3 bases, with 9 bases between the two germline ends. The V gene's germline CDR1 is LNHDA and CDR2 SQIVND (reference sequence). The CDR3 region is CASRPRGYNEQFF. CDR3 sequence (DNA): TGTGCCAGTAGGCCCAGGGGCTACAATGAGCAGTTCTTC.